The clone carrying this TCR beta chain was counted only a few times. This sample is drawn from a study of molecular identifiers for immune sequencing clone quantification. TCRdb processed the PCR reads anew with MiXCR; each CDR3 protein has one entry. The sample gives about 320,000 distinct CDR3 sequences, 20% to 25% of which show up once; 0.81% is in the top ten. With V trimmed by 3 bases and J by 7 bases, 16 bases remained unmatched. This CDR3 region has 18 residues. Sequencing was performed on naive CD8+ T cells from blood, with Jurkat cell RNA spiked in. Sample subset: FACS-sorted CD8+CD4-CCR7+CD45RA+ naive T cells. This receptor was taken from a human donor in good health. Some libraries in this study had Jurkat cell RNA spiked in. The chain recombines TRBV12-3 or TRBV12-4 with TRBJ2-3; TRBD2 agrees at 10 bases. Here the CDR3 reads CASSFNRAAGGRKYTQYF. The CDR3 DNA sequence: TGTGCCAGCAGTTTTAATCGGGCAGCGGGGGGGCGGAAATATACGCAGTATTTT.